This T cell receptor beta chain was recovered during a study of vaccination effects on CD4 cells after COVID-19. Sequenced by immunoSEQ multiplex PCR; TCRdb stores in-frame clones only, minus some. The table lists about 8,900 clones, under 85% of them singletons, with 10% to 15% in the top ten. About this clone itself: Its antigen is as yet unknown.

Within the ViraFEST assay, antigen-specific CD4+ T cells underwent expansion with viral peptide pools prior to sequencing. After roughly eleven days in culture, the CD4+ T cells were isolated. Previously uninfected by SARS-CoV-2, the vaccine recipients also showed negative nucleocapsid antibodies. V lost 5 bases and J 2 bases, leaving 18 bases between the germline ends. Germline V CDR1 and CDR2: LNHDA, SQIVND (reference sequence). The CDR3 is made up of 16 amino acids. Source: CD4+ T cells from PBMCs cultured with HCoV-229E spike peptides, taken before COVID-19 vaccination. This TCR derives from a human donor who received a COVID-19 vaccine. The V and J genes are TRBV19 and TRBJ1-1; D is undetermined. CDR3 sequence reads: CASSPSLRVFNTEAFF. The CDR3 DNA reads TGTGCCAGTAGTCCGAGTCTTAGGGTTTTTAACACTGAAGCTTTCTTT. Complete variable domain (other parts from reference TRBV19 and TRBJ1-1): DGGITQSPKYLFRKEGQNVTLSCEQNLNHDAMYWYRQDPGQGLRLIYYSQIVNDFQKGDIAEGYSVSREKKESFPLTVTSAQKNPTAFYLCASSPSLRVFNTEAFFGQGTRLTVV.